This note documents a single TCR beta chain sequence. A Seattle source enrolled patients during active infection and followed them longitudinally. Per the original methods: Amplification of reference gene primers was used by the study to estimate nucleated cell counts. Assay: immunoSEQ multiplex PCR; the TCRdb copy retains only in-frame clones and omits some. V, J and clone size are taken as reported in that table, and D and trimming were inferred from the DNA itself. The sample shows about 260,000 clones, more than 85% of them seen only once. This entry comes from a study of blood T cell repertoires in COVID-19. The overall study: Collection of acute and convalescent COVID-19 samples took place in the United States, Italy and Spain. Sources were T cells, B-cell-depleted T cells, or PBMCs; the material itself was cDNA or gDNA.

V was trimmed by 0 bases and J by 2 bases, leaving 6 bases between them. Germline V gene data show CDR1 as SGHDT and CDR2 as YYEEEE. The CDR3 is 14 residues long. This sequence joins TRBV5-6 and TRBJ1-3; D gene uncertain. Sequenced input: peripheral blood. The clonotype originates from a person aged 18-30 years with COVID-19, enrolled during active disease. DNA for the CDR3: TGTGCCAGCAGCTTGGGGGCAGCTGGAAACACCATATATTTT. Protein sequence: CASSLGAAGNTIYF.